This is a list of T cell receptor beta chains from one sample in a study of persistence of HIV-infected CD4 T cells. Using immunoSEQ multiplex PCR, the repertoire was profiled, and TCRdb retains in-frame clones only, with some absent. The sample consists of approximately 19,000 clones, approximately 64% of them appearing once. Antigens for these TCRs are unknown. The specimen was CD4+ T cells sorted from PBMCs after roughly 19-hour stimulation, collected from a patient who received antiretroviral therapy. The source of these receptors is an adult woman with HIV who was CMV-seropositive. The conserved cysteine and the conserved F or W are not part of the CDR3 here. Each record gives: D gene, J gene, V gene, CDR3 protein. D genes are given only for firm matches.

-,TRBJ1-1,TRBV7-8,ASSHGHNTEAF
-,TRBJ2-5,TRBV24-1,ATSTSGGTQY
-,TRBJ1-1,TRBV19,ASSMAGMMNTEAF
TRBD1,TRBJ1-1,TRBV5-1,ASSLVGTVTEAF
TRBD1,TRBJ1-1,TRBV5-1,ASSSGTDLILNTEAF
-,TRBJ2-3,TRBV21-1,ASSINRGPTDTQY
TRBD1,TRBJ1-1,TRBV19,ASWDSEAF
-,TRBJ1-1,TRBV30,AWMKQKRTLKPTEAF
TRBD2,TRBJ2-5,TRBV5-1,ASSLGLAGGQLLQETQY
TRBD1,TRBJ2-7,TRBV5-6,ASSSIPGQVAYEQY
TRBD1,TRBJ1-1,TRBV13,ASSGRDRFTEAF
-,TRBJ2-5,TRBV10-3,AISEGQRLGETQY
TRBD1,TRBJ1-1,TRBV7-8,ASSPRQGLTEAF
TRBD1,TRBJ2-1,TRBV29-1,SVEPGQAYNEQF
TRBD1,TRBJ1-4,TRBV5-1,ASSLTTGRDEKLF
-,TRBJ2-5,TRBV18,ASSTQETQY
TRBD2,TRBJ2-3,TRBV28,ASSLSPGLGAIADTQY
-,TRBJ2-2,TRBV7-9,ASSLASGTWELF
TRBD2,TRBJ2-3,TRBV10-2,ASRRSGERTDTQY
TRBD1,TRBJ2-5,TRBV18,ASSSPGTGIQETQY
TRBD2,TRBJ2-2,TRBV19,ASSIRAGGTHANTGELF
-,TRBJ1-4,TRBV6-6,ATKDGPNEKLF
-,TRBJ2-5,TRBV5-1,ASSLDPRKETQY
-,TRBJ2-3,TRBV12-3/TRBV12-4,ASSFTGNETQY
-,TRBJ2-5,TRBV5-1,ASSLGGIQETQY
TRBD1,TRBJ1-4,TRBV30,AWSLRTGRNEKLF
-,TRBJ1-4,TRBV5-1,ASSLEGRGREKLF
-,TRBJ2-2,TRBV4-2,ASSITAGLTNTGELF
TRBD1,TRBJ1-1,TRBV6-4,ASSADRETEAF
TRBD1,TRBJ1-2,TRBV7-3,ASSLGGQAGYGYT
TRBD1,TRBJ1-5,TRBV6-5,ASSSRDRLQPQH
-,TRBJ2-3,TRBV25-1,ASSEYGPGDVTDTQY
TRBD2,TRBJ2-5,TRBV3-1/TRBV3-2,ASSQVASGGQETQY
-,TRBJ1-4,TRBV7-9,ASSLDGSSNEKLF
-,TRBJ2-3,TRBV5-1,ASSRLEGTDTQY
TRBD2,TRBJ2-3,TRBV2,ASSLLAGGGDTQY
-,TRBJ1-1,TRBV10-2,ASSGGPNTEAF
-,TRBJ2-2,TRBV14,ASSHLQGTGELF
-,TRBJ2-5,TRBV2,ASSEDLNQTQY
-,TRBJ2-7,TRBV19,ASSLRADSDYEQY
-,TRBJ2-1,TRBV5-1,ASSLGGVPRPFYNEQF
-,TRBJ1-5,TRBV24-1,ATRGDSNQPQH